A single sample is the source of the 10 T cell receptor beta chains below, sequenced in a study of blood T cell repertoires in COVID-19. Produced via immunoSEQ multiplex PCR; TCRdb's table is partial and in-frame only. The table records about 440,000 clones, around 91% of them present only once. The sequenced material came from PBMCs or T cells enriched from blood (not recorded which). Source of these receptors: a young man who had recovered from COVID-19.

The chain couples TRBV7-7 to TRBJ2-5; 11 nucleotides line up with TRBD2. Germline V gene data show CDR1 as SSHAT and CDR2 as FNYEAQ (reference sequence). The J segment lost 3 bases and the V segment lost 1 base, leaving 13 bases of the junction unmatched. This CDR3 contains 19 residues. The CDR3 nucleotides are TGTGCCAGCAGCTTAGTGACTAGCGGGGAATTCACGGGCAAAGAGACCCAGTACTTC. Translation: CASSLVTSGEFTGKETQYF.

The rearrangement links TRBV28 to TRBJ1-5, with unresolved D. Germline values: CDR1 MDHEN, CDR2 SYDVKM. CDR3 length: 13 amino acids. Trimming stripped 3 bases from V and 6 bases from J, with 9 bases between. Written as DNA, the CDR3 is TGTGCCAGCAGTTTTGAGGGATTTCAGCCCCAGCATTTT. Translating it yields CASSFEGFQPQHF.

V is TRBV5-1 and J is TRBJ1-5; D is possibly TRBD1 (6 bases). Trimming left V 4 bases short and J 5 bases short, with 10 bases between. The CDR3 has 13 amino acids. Germline V CDR1 and CDR2: SGHRS, YFSETQ. CDR3 sequence (DNA): TGCGCCAGCAGCCAGACAGGTGATCAGCCCCAGCATTTT. Its translation is CASSQTGDQPQHF.

V is TRBV27 and J is TRBJ1-2, with D perhaps matching TRBD1 (6 bases). V was shortened by 6 bases and J by 4 bases, with 12 bases between the two germline ends. This CDR3 contains 13 residues. Germline loops: CDR1 MNHEY, CDR2 SMNVEV (reference sequence). CDR3: CASSSGAVYGYTF. Here the CDR3 DNA reads TGTGCCAGCAGCTCAGGGGCGGTCTATGGCTACACCTTC.

This clone has only a few counts. In the same sample, other DNA sequences code for this CDR3. DNA of the CDR3: TGCGCCAGCAGCTTGGCGGTGAACACCGGGGAGCTGTTTTTT. Protein product: CASSLAVNTGELFF. The rearrangement joins TRBV5-1 to TRBJ2-2; D gene uncertain. Germline V CDR1 and CDR2: SGHRS, YFSETQ. The CDR3 has 14 residues. V lost 0 bases to trimming and J lost 1 base, with 4 bases between them.

J is TRBJ2-1 and V is TRBV3-1 (or the pseudogene TRBV3-2); possible D gene TRBD2, 5 bases. Looked up from germline, CDR1 is LGHDT and CDR2 is YNNKEL (reference sequence). The CDR3 sequence is 15 residues long. The V gene lost 1 base and the J gene lost 8 bases, with 15 bases spanning the gap. The CDR3 reads CASSQGAMKRHEQFF. CDR3 bases: TGTGCCAGCAGCCAAGGAGCTATGAAGCGGCATGAGCAGTTCTTC.

This clone occurred a few times. The V call is TRBV3-1 (or the pseudogene TRBV3-2), the J call TRBJ2-2, with a tentative D call TRBD1 (5 bases). V lost 5 bases and J lost 6, with 16 bases in between. CDR3 length equals 15 residues. From germline, CDR1 is LGHDT and CDR2 YNNKEL (reference sequence). CDR3 sequence (DNA): TGTGCCAGCAGCTGGCGAGAGGACATCCCCGGGGAGCTGTTTTTT. Translated, it gives CASSWREDIPGELFF.

In its sample, this clone was seen once. The chain employs TRBV7-8 and TRBJ2-1; D gene uncertain. The CDR3 is 13 residues long. Trimming shortened V by 1 base and J by 6 bases, and 7 bases separated the two germline ends. Germline CDR1 and CDR2: SGHVS and FQNEAQ. CDR3 DNA sequence: TGTGCCAGCAGCTTAGGCAGACTCAATGAGCAGTTCTTC. Protein: CASSLGRLNEQFF.

This chain joins TRBV5-1 and TRBJ2-7; D remains ambiguous. Trimming removed 5 bases from V and 0 bases from J, with 15 bases in between. Germline CDR1 reads SGHRS; CDR2 reads YFSETQ. This CDR3 has 15 residues. The CDR3 DNA sequence: TGCGCCAGCAGAATCTATCCCGCCTCCTCCTACGAGCAGTACTTC. Translated: CASRIYPASSYEQYF.

The J gene is TRBJ2-5, the V gene TRBV5-1, with D possibly TRBD2 on 5 matching bases. The CDR3 covers 13 residues. Germline lookup yields CDR1 SGHRS and CDR2 YFSETQ. Between the trimmed V and J ends, which lost 2 bases and 4 bases, there was a span of 9 bases. CDR3 DNA: TGCGCCAGCAGCTTACCGGGGTTAGAGACCCAGTACTTC. This codes for CASSLPGLETQYF.